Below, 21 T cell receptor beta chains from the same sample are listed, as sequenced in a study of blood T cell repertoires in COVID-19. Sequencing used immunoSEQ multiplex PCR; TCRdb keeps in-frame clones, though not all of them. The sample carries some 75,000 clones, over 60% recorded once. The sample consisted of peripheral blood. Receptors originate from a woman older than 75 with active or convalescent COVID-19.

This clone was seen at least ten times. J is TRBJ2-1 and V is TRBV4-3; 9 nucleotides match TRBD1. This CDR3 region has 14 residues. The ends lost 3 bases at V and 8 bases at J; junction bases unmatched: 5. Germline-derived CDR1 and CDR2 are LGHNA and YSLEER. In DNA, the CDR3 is TGCGCCAGCAGCCACGGACAGGGGAGCGATGAGCAGTTCTTC. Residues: CASSHGQGSDEQFF.

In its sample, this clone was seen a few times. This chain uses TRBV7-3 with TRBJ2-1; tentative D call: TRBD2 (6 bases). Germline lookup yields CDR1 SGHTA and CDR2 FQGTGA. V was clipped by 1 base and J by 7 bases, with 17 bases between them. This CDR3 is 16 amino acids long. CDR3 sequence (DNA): TGTGCCAGCAGCTTAAGGGGGGACCCGCCGAAAAATGAGCAGTTCTTC. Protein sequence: CASSLRGDPPKNEQFF.

The CDR3 DNA follows: TGTGCCAGCAGTAGCAAGATTCGGACTCTTGGGACTGAAGCTTTCTTT. Its protein product is CASSSKIRTLGTEAFF. V and J are TRBV6-2 or TRBV6-3 and TRBJ1-1, with D uncertain. V shed 5 bases and J shed 5 bases, with 21 bases lying between them. Germline CDR1 reads MNHEY; CDR2 reads SVGEGT. The length of the CDR3 is 16 residues.

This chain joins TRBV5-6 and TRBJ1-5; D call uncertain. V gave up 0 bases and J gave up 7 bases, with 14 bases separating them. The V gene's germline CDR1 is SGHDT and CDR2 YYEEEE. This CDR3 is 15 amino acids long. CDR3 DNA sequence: TGTGCCAGCAGCTTGGGGCGCGGAGGAGGGCAGCCCCAGCATTTT. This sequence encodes CASSLGRGGGQPQHF. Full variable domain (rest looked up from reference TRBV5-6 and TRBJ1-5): DAGVTQSPTHLIKTRGQQVTLRCSPKSGHDTVSWYQQALGQGPQFIFQYYEEEERQRGNFPDRFSGHQFPNYSSELNVNALLLGDSALYLCASSLGRGGGQPQHFGDGTRLSIL.

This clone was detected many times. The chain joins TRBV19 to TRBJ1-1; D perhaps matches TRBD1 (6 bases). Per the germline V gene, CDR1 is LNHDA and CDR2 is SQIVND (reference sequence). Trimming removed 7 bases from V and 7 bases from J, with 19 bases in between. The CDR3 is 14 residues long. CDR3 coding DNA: TGTGCCAGTAAAGGGGGGGGCGCGGACCTTGAAGCTTTCTTT. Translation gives CASKGGGADLEAFF.

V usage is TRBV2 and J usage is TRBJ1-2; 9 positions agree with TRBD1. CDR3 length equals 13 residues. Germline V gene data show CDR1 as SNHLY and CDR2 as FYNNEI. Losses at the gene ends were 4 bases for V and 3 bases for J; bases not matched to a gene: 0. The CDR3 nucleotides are TGTGCCAGCAGTGGGGACAGGGACTATGGCTACACCTTC. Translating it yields CASSGDRDYGYTF.

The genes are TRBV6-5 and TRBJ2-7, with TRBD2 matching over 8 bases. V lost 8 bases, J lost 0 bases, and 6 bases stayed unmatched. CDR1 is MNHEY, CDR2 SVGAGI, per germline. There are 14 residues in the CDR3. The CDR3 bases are TGTGCCAGCCGGGGGGGGGTAGGCTCCTACGAGCAGTACTTC. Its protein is CASRGGVGSYEQYF.

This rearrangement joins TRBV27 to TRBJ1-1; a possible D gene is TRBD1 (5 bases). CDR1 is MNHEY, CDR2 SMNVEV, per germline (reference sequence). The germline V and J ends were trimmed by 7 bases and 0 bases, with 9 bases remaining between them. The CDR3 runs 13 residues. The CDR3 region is CASTTGLNTEAFF. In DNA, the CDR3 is TGTGCCAGCACCACAGGACTGAACACTGAAGCTTTCTTT.

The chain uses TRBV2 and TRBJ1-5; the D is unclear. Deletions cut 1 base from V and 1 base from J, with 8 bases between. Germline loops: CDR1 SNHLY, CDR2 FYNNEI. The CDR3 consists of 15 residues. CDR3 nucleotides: TGTGCCAGCAGTGAAGAACACCCAAGCAATCAGCCCCAGCATTTT. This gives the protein CASSEEHPSNQPQHF.

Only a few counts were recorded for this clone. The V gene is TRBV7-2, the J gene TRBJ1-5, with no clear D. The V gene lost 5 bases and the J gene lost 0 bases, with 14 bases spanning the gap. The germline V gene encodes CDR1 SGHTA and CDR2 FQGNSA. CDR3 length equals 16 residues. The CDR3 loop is CASSQYKTASNQPQHF. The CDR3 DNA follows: TGTGCCAGCAGCCAATACAAAACAGCTAGCAATCAGCCCCAGCATTTT.

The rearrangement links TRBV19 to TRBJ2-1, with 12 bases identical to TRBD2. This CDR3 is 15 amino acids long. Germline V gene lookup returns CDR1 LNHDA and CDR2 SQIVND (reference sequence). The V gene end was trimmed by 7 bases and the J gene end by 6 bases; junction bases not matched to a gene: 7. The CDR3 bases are TGTGCCAGTACCCTTCTAGCGGGGGGGCCCAATGAGCAGTTCTTC. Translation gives CASTLLAGGPNEQFF.

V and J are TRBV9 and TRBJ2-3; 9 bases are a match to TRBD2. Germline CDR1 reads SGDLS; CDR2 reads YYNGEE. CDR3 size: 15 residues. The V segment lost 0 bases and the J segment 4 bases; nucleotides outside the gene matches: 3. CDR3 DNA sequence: TGTGCCAGCAGCGTAGTGGCGGGGGGGGCAGATACGCAGTATTTT. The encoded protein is CASSVVAGGADTQYF.

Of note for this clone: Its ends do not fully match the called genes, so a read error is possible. CDR3 amino acids: CASSPGVGHSPLF. CDR3 bases: TGTGCCAGCAGCCCCGGGGTGGGACACTCACCGCTCTTC. The V gene is TRBV7-2, the J gene TRBJ2-1; tentatively, D is TRBD1 (6 bases). Germline CDR1 SGHTA, CDR2 FQGNSA. The CDR3 runs 13 residues.

This CDR3 is CASSLLTGHDSPLHF. The CDR3 nucleotides read TGTGCCAGCAGCTTATTAACAGGACACGATTCACCCCTCCACTTT. The chain has TRBV7-9 and TRBJ1-6; D may be TRBD1 (5 bases). There are 15 residues in the CDR3. Germline CDR1 is SEHNR and CDR2 is FQNEAQ (reference sequence). Trimming took off 2 bases at V and 8 bases at J, with 13 bases between the two ends.

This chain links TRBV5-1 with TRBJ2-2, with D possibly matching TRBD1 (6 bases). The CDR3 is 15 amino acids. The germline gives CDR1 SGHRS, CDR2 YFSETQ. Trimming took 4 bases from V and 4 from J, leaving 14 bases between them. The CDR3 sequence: CASSRQEVITGELFF. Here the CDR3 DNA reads TGCGCCAGCAGCAGACAGGAGGTGATCACCGGGGAGCTGTTTTTT.

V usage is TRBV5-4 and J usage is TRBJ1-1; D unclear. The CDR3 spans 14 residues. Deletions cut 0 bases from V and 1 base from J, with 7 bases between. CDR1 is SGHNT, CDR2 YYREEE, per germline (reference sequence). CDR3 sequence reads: CASSLGGWNTEAFF. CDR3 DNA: TGTGCCAGCAGCTTGGGAGGTTGGAACACTGAAGCTTTCTTT.

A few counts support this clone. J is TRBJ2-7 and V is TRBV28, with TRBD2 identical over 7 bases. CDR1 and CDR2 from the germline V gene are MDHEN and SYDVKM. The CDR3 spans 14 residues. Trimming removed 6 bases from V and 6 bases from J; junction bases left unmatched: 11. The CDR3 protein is CASSSGLGPGEQYF. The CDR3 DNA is TGTGCCAGCAGCTCCGGACTAGGTCCTGGCGAGCAGTACTTC.

The CDR3 loop is CASSTQTGNSEKLFF. The DNA of the CDR3 is TGTGCCAGCAGCACGCAGACAGGGAATTCCGAAAAACTGTTTTTT. The chain is built from TRBV5-5 and TRBJ1-4; 7 positions agree with TRBD1. The V gene end was trimmed by 4 bases and the J gene end by 8 bases; junction bases not matched to a gene: 11. Germline V gene lookup returns CDR1 SGHKS and CDR2 YYEKEE (reference sequence). This CDR3 spans 15 amino acids.

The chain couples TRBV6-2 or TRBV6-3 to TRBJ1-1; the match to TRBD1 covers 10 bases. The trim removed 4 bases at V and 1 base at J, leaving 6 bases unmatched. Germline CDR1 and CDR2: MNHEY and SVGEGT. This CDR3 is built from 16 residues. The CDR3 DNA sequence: TGTGCCAGCAGTTTACCCCGGGACAGGGGGAACACTGAAGCTTTCTTT. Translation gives CASSLPRDRGNTEAFF.

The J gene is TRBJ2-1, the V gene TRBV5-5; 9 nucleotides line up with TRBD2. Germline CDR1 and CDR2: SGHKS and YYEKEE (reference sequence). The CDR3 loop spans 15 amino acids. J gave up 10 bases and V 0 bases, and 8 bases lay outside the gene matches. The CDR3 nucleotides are TGTGCCAGCAGCTTGGGTGCGGGGGGGTTTGTGGAGCAGTTCTTC. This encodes CASSLGAGGFVEQFF.

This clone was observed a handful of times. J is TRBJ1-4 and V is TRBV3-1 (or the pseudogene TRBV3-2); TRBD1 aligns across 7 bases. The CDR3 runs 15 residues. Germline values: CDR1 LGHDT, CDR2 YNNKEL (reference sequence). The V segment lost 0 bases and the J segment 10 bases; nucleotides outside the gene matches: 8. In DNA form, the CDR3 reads TGTGCCAGCAGCCAAGAGACAGGGTCATCGGCAAAACTGTTTTTT. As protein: CASSQETGSSAKLFF.